A single T cell receptor beta chain is shown here with its context. The sample contains more than one DNA sequence encoding this CDR3. Time point given: after dendritic cell vaccination, including at tumor progression/relapse. J lost 6 bases, V lost 1 base, and 2 bases had no gene match. The CDR3 loop spans 14 amino acids. The germline gives CDR1 KGHSH, CDR2 LQKENI. The sample belongs to a study of glioma-infiltrating T cells after dendritic cell vaccination. Input was 2 to 2.5 ug genomic DNA, or all available if less. The primer mix had 60 V beta and 13 J beta primers. TCRdb keeps only in-frame clones here, not all; method: immunoSEQ multiplex PCR. The sample consists of 85,000 to 100,000 clones, roughly 85% of them appearing once.

This chain uses TRBV18 with TRBJ1-2; 10 bases are a match to TRBD1. Here the sequenced sample was blood, taken after dendritic cell vaccination. The TCR comes from a human donor with glioblastoma. The CDR3 nucleotides are TGTGCCAGCTCACCACGACAGGGGGCGCATGGCTACACCTTC. This gives the protein CASSPRQGAHGYTF.